This T cell receptor (beta chain) was obtained from a study of blood T cell repertoires in COVID-19. The protocol was immunoSEQ multiplex PCR, while the TCRdb copy is restricted to in-frame clones and leaves out a portion. Seen here are approximately 26,000 clones, about 75% observed once, and the top ten hold around 15%. Germline CDR1 DFQATT, CDR2 SNEGSKA (reference sequence). Between the trimmed V and J ends, which lost 3 bases and 5 bases, there was a span of 11 bases. The CDR3 sequence is 13 residues long. What was sequenced was peripheral blood. The sequence was obtained from a man older than 75 with active or convalescent COVID-19. This chain connects TRBV20-1 to TRBJ1-5; D not certain. The CDR3 DNA follows: TGCAGTGCTAGTTCCGGGTGGGATCAGCCCCAGCATTTT. Translation gives CSASSGWDQPQHF.